The clone carrying this TCR beta chain was recorded a few times. What it binds is unknown. The CDR3 is 14 residues long. V was pared by 3 bases and J by 2 bases, with 11 bases between. CDR1 and CDR2 from the germline V gene are MNHNY and SVGAGI (reference sequence). These data belong to a study of beta chain features in type 1 diabetes. Study-wide findings and caveats: Within each of all four CD4+ subsets, Type 1 diabetes patients had TCRB CDR3s that were moderately but significantly shorter.

A single heparinised blood sample, averaging around 0.11 L, was obtained per donor. All of the isolated RNA was reverse transcribed, so expressed TCRB transcripts were sequenced. Assay: immunoSEQ multiplex PCR; the TCRdb copy retains only in-frame clones and omits some. The table shows around 280,000 clones, with 15% occurring only once. The source material was naive CD4+ T cells from blood. This sequence joins TRBV6-6 and TRBJ2-7; tentatively, D is TRBD2 (6 bases). This receptor was taken from a man between 18 and 29 years old with type 1 diabetes. CDR3: CASSYGGITYEQYF. The CDR3 DNA is TGTGCCAGCAGTTATGGCGGGATAACCTACGAGCAGTACTTC.